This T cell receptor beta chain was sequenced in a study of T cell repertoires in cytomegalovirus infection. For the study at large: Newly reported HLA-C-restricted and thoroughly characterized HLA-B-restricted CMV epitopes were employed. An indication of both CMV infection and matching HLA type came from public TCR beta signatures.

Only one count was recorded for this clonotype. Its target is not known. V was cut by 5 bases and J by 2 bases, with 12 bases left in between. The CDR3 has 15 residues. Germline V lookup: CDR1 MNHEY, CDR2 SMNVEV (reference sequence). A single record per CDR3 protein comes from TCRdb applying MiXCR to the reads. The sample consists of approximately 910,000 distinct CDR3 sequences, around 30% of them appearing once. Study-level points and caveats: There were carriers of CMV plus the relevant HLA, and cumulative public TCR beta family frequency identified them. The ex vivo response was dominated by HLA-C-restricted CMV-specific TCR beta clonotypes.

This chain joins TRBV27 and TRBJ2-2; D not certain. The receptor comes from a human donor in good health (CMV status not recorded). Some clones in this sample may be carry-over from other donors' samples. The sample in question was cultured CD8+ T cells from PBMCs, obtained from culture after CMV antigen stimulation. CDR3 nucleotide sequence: TGTGCCAGCAGTACCTACATCGGAAACACCGGGGAGCTGTTTTTT. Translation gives CASSTYIGNTGELFF.